This T cell receptor (beta chain) came from a study of ipilimumab plus nivolumab after autologous stem cell transplantation. By its share, this clone is large. Germline assignment: CDR1 MNHNS and CDR2 SASEGT. The CDR3 contains 14 residues. V lost 6 bases to trimming and J lost 0 bases, with 11 bases between them. Generated by immunoSEQ multiplex PCR, the TCRdb table keeps only in-frame clones and is missing some. The profile shows about 5,000 clones, 76% of them singletons. The chain is built from TRBV6-1 and TRBJ1-1; D gene uncertain. This specimen was PBMCs, taken in a trial of ipilimumab plus nivolumab as post-transplant consolidation. This receptor was taken from a male donor with multiple myeloma. The CDR3 sequence: CASRRVYMNTEAFF. DNA for the CDR3: TGTGCCAGCAGGAGGGTTTATATGAACACTGAAGCTTTCTTT.